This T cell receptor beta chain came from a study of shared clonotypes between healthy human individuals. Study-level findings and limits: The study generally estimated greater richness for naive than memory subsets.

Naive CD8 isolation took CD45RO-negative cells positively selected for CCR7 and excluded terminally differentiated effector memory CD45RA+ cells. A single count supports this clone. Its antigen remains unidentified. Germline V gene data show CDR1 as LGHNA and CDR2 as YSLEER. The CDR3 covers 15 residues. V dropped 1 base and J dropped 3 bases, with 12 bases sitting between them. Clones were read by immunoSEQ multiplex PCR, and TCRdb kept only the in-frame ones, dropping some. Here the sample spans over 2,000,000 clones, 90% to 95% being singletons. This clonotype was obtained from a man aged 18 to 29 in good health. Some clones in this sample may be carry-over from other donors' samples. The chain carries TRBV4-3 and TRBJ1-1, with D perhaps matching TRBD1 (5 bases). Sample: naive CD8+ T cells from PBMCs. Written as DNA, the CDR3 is TGCGCCAGCAGCCAAGGGACCGAGGGGTACACTGAAGCTTTCTTT. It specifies CASSQGTEGYTEAFF.